A single sample is the source of the 23 T cell receptor beta chains below, sequenced in a study of blood T cell repertoires in COVID-19. Sequenced by immunoSEQ multiplex PCR; TCRdb stores in-frame clones only, minus some. The table lists 39,000 or so clones, approximately 85% of them singletons. The specimen sequenced was peripheral blood. These receptors came from a man aged 40-49 years with active or convalescent COVID-19.

The sample holds a few counts of this clone. The J gene is TRBJ2-7, the V gene TRBV6-1; 7 bases line up with TRBD2. CDR1 is MNHNS, CDR2 SASEGT, per germline. The V segment lost 0 bases and the J segment 4 bases; nucleotides outside the gene matches: 9. The CDR3 sequence is 16 residues long. This chain's CDR3 is CASSEAELADPYEQYF. DNA for the CDR3: TGTGCCAGCAGTGAAGCGGAGCTAGCGGACCCATACGAGCAGTACTTC.

The chain couples TRBV6-5 to TRBJ1-1, with no clear D. The V gene's germline CDR1 is MNHEY and CDR2 SVGAGI. This CDR3 spans 11 amino acids. Trimming removed 4 bases from V and 11 bases from J, with 11 bases in between. CDR3 sequence reads: CASSLSGWAFF. Written as DNA, the CDR3 is TGTGCCAGCAGTTTGTCCGGTTGGGCTTTCTTT.

J is TRBJ2-1 and V is TRBV18, with D unresolved. This CDR3 is 14 amino acids long. Germline-derived CDR1 and CDR2 are KGHSH and LQKENI. V was pared by 3 bases and J by 9 bases, with 15 bases between. CDR3 in DNA: TGTGCCAGCTCACCGCGGAGCTTTGTGGCTGAGCAGTTCTTC. Translated, it gives CASSPRSFVAEQFF.

The rearrangement uses TRBV19 and TRBJ1-2, with D maybe TRBD1 (6 bases). Germline-derived CDR1 and CDR2 are LNHDA and SQIVND (reference sequence). The CDR3 has 13 residues. Trimming stripped 6 bases from V and 2 bases from J, with 10 bases between. The CDR3 coding sequence is TGTGCCAGTAGGACAACAGGGAACTATGGCTACACCTTC. Protein product: CASRTTGNYGYTF.

This chain links TRBV21-1 with TRBJ1-6; the table calls TRBD1, which could not be checked here. TRBV21-1 counts as a pseudogene. The CDR3 covers 13 residues. CDR3 coding DNA: TGTGCCAGCACAGCGGACAGGGATTCACCCCTCCACTTT. Amino acids: CASTADRDSPLHF.

This clone was seen a single time. The chain is built from TRBV4-1 and TRBJ2-1, with D possibly being TRBD2 (5 bases). Germline CDR1 and CDR2: MGHRA and YSYEKL. Trimming left V 6 bases short and J 5 bases short, with 20 bases between. This CDR3 contains 16 residues. DNA for the CDR3: TGCGCCAGCAGGCCATTGCCGGGAAAACCTGACAATGAGCAGTTCTTC. Its protein is CASRPLPGKPDNEQFF.

The chain combines TRBV12-3 or TRBV12-4 with TRBJ2-7; 9 bases are a match to TRBD1. V lost 6 bases and J lost 6; bases outside the gene matches: 3. This CDR3 contains 12 residues. Written as DNA, the CDR3 is TGTGCCAGCAGATACAGGGGGCCCGAGCAGTACTTC. Translation gives CASRYRGPEQYF.

This clone was counted once. CDR3 sequence reads: CASSPGGGGSYEQYF. CDR3 DNA sequence: TGTGCCAGCAGTCCAGGCGGGGGGGGATCCTACGAGCAGTACTTC. The chain couples TRBV11-3 to TRBJ2-7; 9 bases map to TRBD2. Germline assignment: CDR1 SGHNT and CDR2 YENEEA. Trimming at V came to 6 bases and at J to 1 base, leaving 7 bases not matched to a gene. The CDR3 covers 15 residues.

The chain couples TRBV27 to TRBJ1-1; 8 bases fit TRBD1. This CDR3 has 14 residues. The germline CDR1 and CDR2 sequences are MNHEY and SMNVEV (reference sequence). Losses at the gene ends were 7 bases for V and 1 base for J; bases not matched to a gene: 5. In DNA, the CDR3 is TGTGCCAGCAACCCGGGACAGGCGAACACTGAAGCTTTCTTT. It codes for CASNPGQANTEAFF.

CDR3 coding DNA: TGTGCCAGCAGCCCCCCAGGGGAAAACGAGCAGTACTTC. Protein sequence: CASSPPGENEQYF. This rearrangement joins TRBV9 to TRBJ2-7; possibly TRBD1 for D (6 bases). The CDR3 is made up of 13 amino acids. Trimming removed 4 bases from V and 5 bases from J, with 13 bases in between. CDR1 is SGDLS and CDR2 is YYNGEE in the germline V gene.

This chain joins TRBV18 and TRBJ2-1; no clear D gene. Germline CDR1 is KGHSH and CDR2 is LQKENI. CDR3 length: 12 amino acids. V was trimmed by 3 bases and J by 6 bases, leaving 6 bases between them. The CDR3 DNA reads TGTGCCAGCTCACCTGTCGGCAATGAGCAGTTCTTC. It encodes CASSPVGNEQFF.

This clone was observed a single time. The chain recombines TRBV5-1 with TRBJ1-3; 7 bases are a match to TRBD1. CDR1 is SGHRS, CDR2 YFSETQ, per germline. The CDR3 is 17 residues long. The trim removed 4 bases at V and 0 bases at J, leaving 10 bases unmatched. The CDR3 here is CASSPGTEGPSGNTIYF. DNA of the CDR3: TGCGCCAGCAGCCCGGGGACAGAAGGCCCCTCTGGAAACACCATATATTTT.

This chain uses TRBV2 with TRBJ2-6; the D is unclear. Trimming stripped 6 bases from V and 1 base from J, with 10 bases between. CDR1 and CDR2 (germline): SNHLY, FYNNEI. There are 15 residues in the CDR3. The CDR3 spells CASRPQRSGANVLTF. CDR3 nucleotides: TGTGCCAGCAGACCCCAGCGTTCTGGGGCCAACGTCCTGACTTTC.

This clone came up once. The chain employs TRBV5-1 and TRBJ2-7, with D possibly TRBD1 on 5 matching bases. The CDR3 length is 12 residues. Per the germline V gene, CDR1 is SGHRS and CDR2 is YFSETQ. Trimming shortened V by 4 bases and J by 4 bases, and 9 bases separated the two germline ends. CDR3 coding DNA: TGCGCCAGCAGCATAGGGGATTACGAGCAGTACTTC. This sequence encodes CASSIGDYEQYF.

The chain employs TRBV6-5 and TRBJ1-2; D is uncertain. This CDR3 is built from 14 residues. Looked up from germline, CDR1 is MNHEY and CDR2 is SVGAGI. Trimming pared 0 bases from V and 4 bases from J, leaving 9 bases between. The CDR3: CASSYSEWAYGYTF. CDR3 sequence (DNA): TGTGCCAGCAGTTACTCCGAATGGGCCTATGGCTACACCTTC.

The gene calls are TRBV6-2 or TRBV6-3 and TRBJ2-7; D possibly corresponds to TRBD2 (5 bases). V lost 6 bases and J 0 bases, leaving 12 bases between the germline ends. The CDR3 loop spans 14 amino acids. Looked up from germline, CDR1 is MNHEY and CDR2 is SVGEGT. The CDR3 loop reads CASSRGSLSYEQYF. In DNA, the CDR3 is TGTGCCAGCAGCCGCGGGTCTCTCTCCTACGAGCAGTACTTC.

The DNA of the CDR3 is TGTGCCAGCAGCGTAGAGAGCTACCCCACAGATACGCAGTATTTT. Translated: CASSVESYPTDTQYF. V usage is TRBV9 and J usage is TRBJ2-3; D remains ambiguous. The CDR3 spans 15 residues. Trimming took off 0 bases at V and 2 bases at J, with 10 bases between the two ends. The V gene's germline CDR1 is SGDLS and CDR2 YYNGEE.

This clone was detected many times. This chain uses TRBV2 with TRBJ1-4; TRBD1 agrees at 9 bases. The ends lost 4 bases at V and 10 bases at J; junction bases unmatched: 7. This CDR3 has 14 amino acids. CDR1 is SNHLY, CDR2 FYNNEI, per germline. The CDR3 protein is CASSVVQGAGKLFF. In DNA, the CDR3 is TGTGCCAGCAGTGTTGTACAGGGGGCTGGAAAACTGTTTTTT.

The chain couples TRBV6-6 to TRBJ2-3; 12 bases agree with TRBD2. Unmatched junction bases numbered 10, after V lost 10 bases and J lost 2 bases. Germline values: CDR1 MNHNY, CDR2 SVGAGI (reference sequence). This CDR3 comprises 16 residues. The CDR3 DNA sequence: TGTGCCACTGAGAGGGGACTAGCGGGCCCCACAGATACGCAGTATTTT. It encodes CATERGLAGPTDTQYF.

Remarks on this clone: At one of its ends the junction is not consistent with the germline gene, which may arise from a read error. The V and J genes are TRBV7-7 and TRBJ2-5; maybe TRBD2 (6 bases). The germline V gene has CDR1 SSHAT and CDR2 FNYEAQ (reference sequence). The CDR3 has 15 residues. The CDR3: CASSLNLAGKETQYF. CDR3 nucleotides: TGTGCTAGCAGCTTAAATCTGGCGGGGAAAGAGACCCAGTACTTC. Full variable domain (outside the CDR3, taken from reference TRBV7-7 and TRBJ2-5): GAGVSQSPRYKVTKRGQDVTLRCDPISSHATLYWYQQALGQGPEFLTYFNYEAQPDKSGLPSDRFSAERPEGSISTLTIQRTEQRDSAMYRCASSLNLAGKETQYFGPGTRLLVL.

This sequence joins TRBV27 and TRBJ1-2, with D unclear. Germline V gene lookup returns CDR1 MNHEY and CDR2 SMNVEV (reference sequence). This CDR3 has 12 amino acids. V gave up 8 bases and J gave up 5 bases, with 12 bases separating them. This chain's CDR3 is CASFTQAYGYTF. The CDR3 DNA reads TGTGCCAGCTTTACTCAGGCTTATGGCTACACCTTC.

The chain uses TRBV10-3 and TRBJ2-1; 8 bases match TRBD2. The CDR3 loop spans 13 amino acids. V lost 11 bases and J lost 6; bases outside the gene matches: 9. The germline CDR1 and CDR2 sequences are ENHRY and SYGVKD. CDR3 coding DNA: TGTGCCCTCGGGGGGGGAGGCCGCAATGAGCAGTTCTTC. It is translated as CALGGGGRNEQFF.

This clone has a handful of counts. CDR3 residues: CASSSTRSSYNEQFF. The CDR3 coding sequence is TGTGCCAGCAGCTCGACAAGAAGCTCCTACAATGAGCAGTTCTTC. This chain joins TRBV5-4 and TRBJ2-1, with unresolved D. This CDR3 has 15 residues. V gave up 3 bases and J gave up 0 bases, with 10 bases separating them. The germline V gene has CDR1 SGHNT and CDR2 YYREEE (reference sequence).